The 20 T cell receptor beta chains in this list originate from one sample, sequenced in a study of T-cell memory formation after mild COVID-19. TCRdb itself ran the 5' RACE reads through MiXCR, one entry per CDR3 protein. The sample includes about 470,000 distinct CDR3 sequences, about 20% seen only once; the top ten take about 12%. Sequencing was carried out using PBMCs or a T cell subset sorted from them (not recorded which). The receptors were sampled from an adult woman who had mild COVID-19 (a few samples of this study predate the infection). Cell type and time point are not known.

A few counts support this clonotype. The chain links TRBV5-1 to TRBJ2-1; 12 bases match TRBD2. The CDR3 totals 15 residues. V lost 4 bases, J lost 7 bases, and 6 bases stayed unmatched. CDR1 is SGHRS and CDR2 is YFSETQ in the germline V gene. Here the CDR3 reads CASSLRTSGTNEQFF. The CDR3 DNA reads as TGCGCCAGCAGCCTACGGACTAGCGGGACGAATGAGCAGTTCTTC.

This clonotype was seen repeatedly, ten times or more. The chain uses TRBV19 and TRBJ2-7, with 11 bases fitting TRBD2. J lost 7 bases, V lost 6 bases, and 8 bases had no gene match. The CDR3 runs 14 residues. Germline V gene data show CDR1 as LNHDA and CDR2 as SQIVND (reference sequence). Here the CDR3 reads CASRQLAGGGEQYF. CDR3 bases: TGTGCCAGTAGGCAGCTAGCGGGAGGCGGAGAGCAGTACTTC.

This chain joins TRBV7-6 and TRBJ2-1; TRBD2 matches at 9 bases. The trim removed 1 base at V and 8 bases at J, leaving 6 bases unmatched. There are 15 residues in the CDR3. Germline V gives CDR1 SGHVS, CDR2 FNYEAQ. Written as DNA, the CDR3 is TGTGCCAGCAGCTTAGGGGCGGGAGGGGGTGATGAGCAGTTCTTC. It translates to CASSLGAGGGDEQFF.

The chain links TRBV30 to TRBJ2-7; D gene unclear. CDR3 length: 13 residues. Trimming cost V 4 bases and J 3 bases, with 13 bases left between them. From germline, CDR1 is GTSNPN and CDR2 SVGIG (reference sequence). The CDR3: CAWKPLVGYEQYF. For the CDR3, the DNA is TGTGCCTGGAAACCTTTAGTGGGCTACGAGCAGTACTTC. The full variable domain, completed using reference TRBV30 and TRBJ2-7, is SQTIHQWPATLVQPVGSPLSLECTVEGTSNPNLYWYRQAAGRGLQLLFYSVGIGQISSEVPQNLSASRPQDRQFILSSKKLLLSDSGFYLCAWKPLVGYEQYFGPGTRLTVT.

The sample holds a few counts of this clonotype. V gene TRBV20-1 combines with J gene TRBJ1-1; D is uncertain. This CDR3 contains 14 residues. Between the trimmed V and J ends, which lost 6 bases and 4 bases, there was a span of 18 bases. CDR1 and CDR2 from the germline V gene are DFQATT and SNEGSKA (reference sequence). CDR3 region: CSAPRTREPTEAFF. The CDR3 nucleotides are TGCAGTGCCCCTCGCACAAGGGAGCCCACTGAAGCTTTCTTT.

The rearrangement joins TRBV12-3 or TRBV12-4 to TRBJ2-1; no clear D gene. Trimming took 3 bases from V and 6 from J, leaving 6 bases between them. CDR3 size: 12 residues. The chain's CDR3 is CASSFLSNEQFF. The CDR3 bases are TGTGCCAGCAGTTTCCTTAGCAATGAGCAGTTCTTC.

The chain is built from TRBV7-3 and TRBJ2-3; either TRBD1 or TRBD2 may fit D (6 bases each). V was trimmed by 1 base and J by 4 bases, leaving 12 bases between them. The CDR3 totals 15 residues. The germline V gene has CDR1 SGHTA and CDR2 FQGTGA. The CDR3, as DNA: TGTGCCAGCAGCTTAAGTTACGGGGGCGCAGATACGCAGTATTTT. Amino acids: CASSLSYGGADTQYF.

This clonotype came up a few times. The CDR3 bases are TGTGCCAGCAGTTTCCTAGGGGAAGAGACCCAGTACTTC. It codes for CASSFLGEETQYF. The J gene is TRBJ2-5, the V gene TRBV12-3 or TRBV12-4; tentative D call: TRBD1 (5 bases). The V gene lost 3 bases and the J gene lost 3 bases, with 8 bases spanning the gap. This CDR3 is 13 amino acids long.

This clonotype was seen more than once but under ten times. J is TRBJ2-1 and V is TRBV12-3 or TRBV12-4; TRBD2 matches 10 bases. The CDR3 totals 16 residues. Losses at the gene ends were 3 bases for V and 8 bases for J; bases not matched to a gene: 10. The CDR3 DNA reads as TGTGCCAGCAGTTTTTTAGCGGGAGGTCTGGACGATGAGCAGTTCTTC. The encoded protein is CASSFLAGGLDDEQFF.

The V and J genes are TRBV10-3 and TRBJ2-5; 13 positions agree with TRBD2. V trimming: 2 bases; J trimming: 1 base; junction bases outside the gene matches: 7. This CDR3 is 18 amino acids long. Germline assignment: CDR1 ENHRY and CDR2 SYGVKD. Here the CDR3 DNA reads TGTGCCATCAGTGAGACACTAGCGGGAGGGGTCCTCCAAGAGACCCAGTACTTC. Translated, it gives CAISETLAGGVLQETQYF.

This clonotype has a handful of counts. V is TRBV7-3 and J is TRBJ2-6; maybe TRBD2 (6 bases). CDR1 is SGHTA, CDR2 FQGTGA, per germline. V lost 5 bases to trimming and J lost 13 bases, with 18 bases between them. This CDR3 has 14 amino acids. The CDR3 DNA follows: TGTGCCAGCAGCACTTCCGGAGGGGCTCAAGTCCTGACTTTC. Its translation is CASSTSGGAQVLTF.

There are a few counts of this clonotype. This rearrangement joins TRBV12-3 or TRBV12-4 to TRBJ1-2; D is unresolved. This CDR3 region has 16 residues. Between the trimmed V and J ends, which lost 7 bases and 6 bases, there was a span of 24 bases. The CDR3 here is CASTHPAGSGIDGYTF. In DNA, the CDR3 is TGTGCCAGCACCCACCCGGCAGGTTCAGGAATCGATGGCTACACCTTC.

The gene calls are TRBV15 and TRBJ2-2; D gene unclear. CDR1 and CDR2 from the germline V gene are LNHNV and YYDKDF (reference sequence). Between the trimmed V and J ends, which lost 1 base and 2 bases, there was a span of 5 bases. This CDR3 comprises 14 residues. CDR3 nucleotide sequence: TGTGCCACCAGCAGAGCGCTAAACACCGGGGAGCTGTTTTTT. Protein: CATSRALNTGELFF.

CDR3 DNA sequence: TGTGCCAGCAGCAACAGACAGGGTTTGAACACTGAAGCTTTCTTT. Translated, it gives CASSNRQGLNTEAFF. The chain recombines TRBV7-9 with TRBJ1-1, with 7 bases aligning to TRBD1. The germline V gene has CDR1 SEHNR and CDR2 FQNEAQ (reference sequence). The CDR3 covers 15 residues. The J segment lost 0 bases and the V segment lost 5 bases, leaving 6 bases of the junction unmatched. The full variable domain, rest sourced from reference TRBV7-9 and TRBJ1-1, is DTGVSQNPRHKITKRGQNVTFRCDPISEHNRLYWYRQTLGQGPEFLTYFQNEAQLEKSRLLSDRFSAERPKGSFSTLEIQRTEQGDSAMYLCASSNRQGLNTEAFFGQGTRLTVV.

The chain couples TRBV15 to TRBJ2-1, with TRBD2 matching 11 bases. The CDR3 consists of 15 residues. V lost 1 base to trimming and J lost 7 bases; unmatched junction nucleotides: 3. From germline, CDR1 is LNHNV and CDR2 YYDKDF (reference sequence). In DNA, the CDR3 is TGTGCCACCAGCAGAGTAACTAGCGGGAGTAATGAGCAGTTCTTC. Translating it yields CATSRVTSGSNEQFF.

This clonotype has only a few counts. V and J are TRBV6-2 or TRBV6-3 and TRBJ1-1, with a tentative D call TRBD1 (6 bases). V gave up 7 bases and J gave up 3 bases, with 18 bases separating them. Germline-derived CDR1 and CDR2 are MNHEY and SVGEGT. The CDR3 has 15 amino acids. In nucleotides, the CDR3 is TGTGCCAGCACCGTCAGGGGCTGGACTGACACTGAAGCTTTCTTT. It encodes CASTVRGWTDTEAFF.

The rearrangement uses TRBV27 and TRBJ2-1; 7 bases map to TRBD2. The CDR3 is made up of 15 amino acids. The V gene's germline CDR1 is MNHEY and CDR2 SMNVEV (reference sequence). The junction had 9 bases not matched to a gene; V was cut back by 3 bases and J by 7 bases. The CDR3 loop is CASSFLFAGVNEQFF. CDR3 nucleotide sequence: TGTGCCAGCAGTTTTCTCTTCGCGGGAGTTAATGAGCAGTTCTTC.

This clonotype was found a few times. V is TRBV2 and J is TRBJ2-7, with 7 bases identical to TRBD1. Germline V CDR1 and CDR2: SNHLY, FYNNEI. J gave up 3 bases and V 3 bases, and 8 bases lay outside the gene matches. The CDR3 length is 15 residues. For the CDR3, the DNA is TGTGCCAGCAGTGACAGGGGGTCGGCCGTCTACGAGCAGTACTTC. Amino acid sequence: CASSDRGSAVYEQYF.

This clonotype was found a few times. V and J are TRBV19 and TRBJ2-1, with a weak D call TRBD2 (5 bases). This CDR3 region has 12 residues. Looked up from germline, CDR1 is LNHDA and CDR2 is SQIVND (reference sequence). V dropped 3 bases and J dropped 9 bases, with 9 bases sitting between them. For the CDR3, the DNA is TGTGCCAGTAGTATCGGCGGAGGTGAGCAGTTCTTC. Its protein product is CASSIGGGEQFF.

This chain connects TRBV21-1 to TRBJ1-5. TRBV21-1 is labeled a pseudogene. This CDR3 has 17 amino acids. The CDR3 sequence: CASSTSSRGGARQPQHF. The CDR3 DNA is TGTGCCAGCAGCACCTCCTCGCGGGGAGGGGCGAGGCAGCCCCAGCATTTT.